This TCR beta chain derives from a study of cytomegalovirus exposure and HLA in healthy donors. Study summary: Of fewer than 450 genotyped donors, about 80% clustered with self-reported Caucasian donors. Findings of the study overall: Later analysis suggested most CMV-associated TCR beta chains were HLA-restricted. HLA alleles were associated with 16,000 or so TCR beta sequences in a later analysis at 0.05 false discovery rate.

Concerning this clone: Its antigen is currently unknown.

Amplification used 60 Vbeta primers and 13 Jbeta primers. This table comes from immunoSEQ multiplex PCR, and its TCRdb copy is limited to in-frame clones, with some not included. The sample gives around 180,000 clones, about four fifths of which show up once; about 1.7% is in the top ten. Germline V gene sequence: CDR1 GTSNPN, CDR2 SVGIG (reference sequence). This CDR3 is 16 amino acids long. Trimming stripped 6 bases from V and 2 bases from J, with 17 bases between. The source material was PBMCs. V is TRBV30 and J is TRBJ2-6; D gene ambiguous. The sequence was collected from a young man in good health and CMV-seronegative. DNA for the CDR3: TGTGCCTGCACACCGTCCGTGTCAGCTGGGGCCAACGTCCTGACTTTC. Translated: CACTPSVSAGANVLTF.